This record looks at one T cell receptor beta chain sequence and its context. This entry belongs to a study of blood T cell repertoires in COVID-19. About the study: COVID-19 samples from acute and convalescent phases originated in the United States, Italy and Spain. PBMCs, B-cell-depleted T cells, or T cells provided the cDNA or gDNA that made up the material.

TCRdb's table, derived via immunoSEQ multiplex PCR, lists solely in-frame clones and lacks some. The sample contains around 100,000 clones, roughly 80% of which appear only once. CDR3 length: 15 amino acids. From germline, CDR1 is SGDLS and CDR2 YYNGEE. V was clipped by 4 bases and J by 3 bases, with 16 bases between them. The sample was peripheral blood. The receptor was isolated from a human donor in a cohort sampled during active COVID-19. The V call is TRBV9, the J call TRBJ1-2; a weak D match, TRBD1 (5 bases). CDR3 in amino acids: CASSLGLGRDYGYTF. CDR3 nucleotide sequence: TGTGCCAGCAGCTTGGGACTCGGTAGGGACTATGGCTACACCTTC.